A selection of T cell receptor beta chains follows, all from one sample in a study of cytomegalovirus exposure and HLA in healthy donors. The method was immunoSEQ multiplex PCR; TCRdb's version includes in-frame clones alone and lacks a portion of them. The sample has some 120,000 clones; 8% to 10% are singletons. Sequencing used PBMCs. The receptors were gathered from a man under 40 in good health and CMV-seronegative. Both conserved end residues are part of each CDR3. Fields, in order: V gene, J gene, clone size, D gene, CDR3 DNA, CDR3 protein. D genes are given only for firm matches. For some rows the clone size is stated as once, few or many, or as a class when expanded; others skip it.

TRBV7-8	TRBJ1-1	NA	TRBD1	TGTGCCAGCAGCCGAAGGGGACAGGGAGGACAAGCTTTCTTT	CASSRRGQGGQAFF
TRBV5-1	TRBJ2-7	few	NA	TGCGCCAGCAGCTACGGGGATACCTACGAGCAGTACTTC	CASSYGDTYEQYF
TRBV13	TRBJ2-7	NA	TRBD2	TGTGCCAGCAGCTCAGGGACTAGCGGGGGGCTGTACGAGCAGTACTTC	CASSSGTSGGLYEQYF
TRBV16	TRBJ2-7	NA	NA	TGTGCCAGCAGCCAATCGTCACAGAACTACGAGCAGTACTTC	CASSQSSQNYEQYF
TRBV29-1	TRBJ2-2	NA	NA	TGCAGCGTCAGAATGACGGGCACCGGGGAGCTGTTTTTT	CSVRMTGTGELFF
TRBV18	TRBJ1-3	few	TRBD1	TGTGCCAGCTCACCCAGGACAGGCTCAAGCTCTGGAAACACCATATATTTT	CASSPRTGSSSGNTIYF
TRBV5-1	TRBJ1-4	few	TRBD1	TGCGCCAGCAGCGTACAGGGGGCGTCTAATGAAAAACTGTTTTTT	CASSVQGASNEKLFF
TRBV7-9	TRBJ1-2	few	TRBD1	TGTGCCAGCAGCCCAAGACAGGGGATTTTCAATGGCTACACCTTC	CASSPRQGIFNGYTF
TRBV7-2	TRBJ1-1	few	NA	TGTGCCAGCAGCCCTGCGGGCCCCGGGGGAGCTTTCTTT	CASSPAGPGGAFF
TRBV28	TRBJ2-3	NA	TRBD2	TGTGCCAGCAGTTTGGTCGGGACTAGCCAGTATTTT	CASSLVGTSQYF
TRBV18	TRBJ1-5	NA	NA	TGTGCCAGCTCATCGCAAGGGACACACAATCAGCCCCAGCATTTT	CASSSQGTHNQPQHF
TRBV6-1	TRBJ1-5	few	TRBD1	TGTGCCAGCAGTGGGGACAGCTATAGCAATCAGCCCCAGCATTTT	CASSGDSYSNQPQHF
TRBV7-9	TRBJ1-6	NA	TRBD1	TGTGCCAGCAGCCAGACAGGGCCCTCACCCCTCCACTTT	CASSQTGPSPLHF
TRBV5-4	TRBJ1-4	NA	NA	TGTGCCAGCAGCTCACAGGGTGGAGGTGAAAAACTGTTTTTT	CASSSQGGGEKLFF
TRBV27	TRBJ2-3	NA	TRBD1	TGTGCCAGCGGAAACAGGGGATACTCTACAGATACGCAGTATTTT	CASGNRGYSTDTQYF
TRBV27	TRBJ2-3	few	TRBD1	TGTGCCAGCAGGACGAACCAGGGGGCAGATACGCAGTATTTT	CASRTNQGADTQYF
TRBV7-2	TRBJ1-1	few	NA	TGTGCCAGCAGCTTAGTGGCGGGGGGAGGTGAAGCTTTCTTT	CASSLVAGGGEAFF
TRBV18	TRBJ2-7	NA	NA	TGTGCCAGCTCACCAGGCGGCCACGAGCAGTACTTC	CASSPGGHEQYF
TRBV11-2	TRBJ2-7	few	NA	TGTGCCAGCAGCTTAGGGATCGTCGGACAGCTTGATTACTACGAGCAGTACTTC	CASSLGIVGQLDYYEQYF
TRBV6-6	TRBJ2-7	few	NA	TGTGCCAGCACCCCTGAGATAGCGATAGCCTACGAGCAGTACTTC	CASTPEIAIAYEQYF
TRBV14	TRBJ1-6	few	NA	TGTGCCAGCAGCCAAGACAGGGGACGTAATTCACCCCTCCACTTT	CASSQDRGRNSPLHF
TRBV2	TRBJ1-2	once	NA	TGTGCCAGCAGTGAAGCTTGGGGGGGGCTCTATGGCTACACCTTC	CASSEAWGGLYGYTF
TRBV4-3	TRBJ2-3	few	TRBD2	TGCGCCAGCAGCCAAGAATGGAGCGGGGGGATCACAGATACGCAGTATTTT	CASSQEWSGGITDTQYF
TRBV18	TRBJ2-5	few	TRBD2	TGTGCCAGCTCCCCCACTAGCGGGACGTACCAAGAGACCCAGTACTTC	CASSPTSGTYQETQYF
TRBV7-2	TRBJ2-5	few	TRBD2	TGTGCCAGCAGCTCGGGACTAGTAGTCGAGACCCAGTACTTC	CASSSGLVVETQYF
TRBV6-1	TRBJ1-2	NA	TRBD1	TGTGCCAGCAGCAGAAACAGGGGCGGCTACACCTTC	CASSRNRGGYTF
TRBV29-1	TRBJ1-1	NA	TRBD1	TGCAGCGTGACCAAGTGGACAGGGGAGGCTGAAGCTTTCTTT	CSVTKWTGEAEAFF
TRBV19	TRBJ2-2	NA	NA	TGTGCCAGTAGTAGTTATCGGTCAGGGGATACCGGGGAGCTGTTTTTT	CASSSYRSGDTGELFF
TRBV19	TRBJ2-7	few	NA	TGTGCCAGTAGACTAGAGGCGGGGTCCTACGAGCAGTACTTC	CASRLEAGSYEQYF
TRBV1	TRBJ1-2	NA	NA	TGCACCAGCAGCCGGAAAGGGACAGGGGAGGGCTATGGCTACACCTTC	CTSSRKGTGEGYGYTF
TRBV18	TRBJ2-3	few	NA	TGTGCCAGCTCATCAGAGGTCTCGACGGCAGATACGCAGTATTTT	CASSSEVSTADTQYF
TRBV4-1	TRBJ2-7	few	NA	TGCGCCAGCAGCCAAGTCGGTGGGCCGAAGGACTTC	CASSQVGGPKDF
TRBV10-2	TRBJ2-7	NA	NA	TGCGCCAGCAGTGAGCCACAGGGCAATTACGAGCAGTACTTC	CASSEPQGNYEQYF
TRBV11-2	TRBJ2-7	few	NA	TGTGCCAGCAGCTTAGGTTATGGCGGGCCTTCCTACGAGCAGTACTTC	CASSLGYGGPSYEQYF
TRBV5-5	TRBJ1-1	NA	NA	TGTGCCAGCAGGGAAACAGGGAACACTGAAGCTTTCTTT	CASRETGNTEAFF
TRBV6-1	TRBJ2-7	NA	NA	TGTGCCAGCAGTGAAGCCGGAGGGCCCGAGCAGTACTTC	CASSEAGGPEQYF
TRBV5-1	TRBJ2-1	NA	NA	TGCGCCAGCAGCGTAGGGTCTAGGGCGGGCTACAATGAGCAGTTCTTC	CASSVGSRAGYNEQFF
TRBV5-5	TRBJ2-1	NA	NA	TGTGCCAGCAGCTTGTCAAGCGGCTCCTACAATGAGCAGTTCTTC	CASSLSSGSYNEQFF
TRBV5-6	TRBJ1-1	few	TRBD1	TGTGCCAGCAGGTCGACAGGGAAGGGGGTTATGAACACTGAAGCTTTCTTT	CASRSTGKGVMNTEAFF
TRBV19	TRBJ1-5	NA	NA	TGTGCCAGTAGTATCTACTCGGGTATGGTCGATCAGCCCCAGCATTTT	CASSIYSGMVDQPQHF
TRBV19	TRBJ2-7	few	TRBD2	TGTGCCAGTAGTAGAAACAGCGGGGCCACCTACGAGCAGTACTTC	CASSRNSGATYEQYF
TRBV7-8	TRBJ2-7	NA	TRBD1	TGTGCCAGCAGCTCTTACTCCGGGACAGGGGTCTACGAGCAGTACTTC	CASSSYSGTGVYEQYF
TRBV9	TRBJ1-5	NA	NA	TGTGCCAGCAGCGTCGGGCCAGGGGCATCTCCCCAGCATTTT	CASSVGPGASPQHF
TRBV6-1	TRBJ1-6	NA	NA	TGTGCCAGCACCCCCCCAGCAGGGACAAATTCACCCCTCCACTTT	CASTPPAGTNSPLHF
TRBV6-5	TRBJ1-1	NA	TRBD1	TGTGCCAGCAGGTCTATCGGGACAGGGAACACTGAAGCTTTCTTT	CASRSIGTGNTEAFF